Listed below are T cell receptor beta chains from one sample, sequenced in a study of blood T cells in healthy people across ages. Using its own MiXCR run on the 5' RACE reads, TCRdb lists one record per CDR3 protein. The sample has more than 1 million distinct CDR3 sequences, more than 35% seen once. Sequences were obtained from blood. The receptors shown here come from a woman aged 60-75 years in good health. The CDR3 runs from the conserved cysteine through the conserved F or W. Fields, in order: clone size, J gene, D gene, V gene, CDR3 protein, CDR3 DNA. A D gene is named only where the DNA matches it firmly. A row's size may be missing; if present it is once, few, many or a size class.

NA	TRBJ1-5	TRBD1	TRBV20-1	CSASTGVGSNQPQHF	TGCAGTGCTTCTACAGGGGTGGGTAGCAATCAGCCCCAGCATTTT
few	TRBJ1-2	TRBD1	TRBV27	CASSSRLTGENYGYTF	TGTGCCAGCAGTTCTCGATTGACAGGGGAGAACTATGGCTACACCTTC
NA	TRBJ2-7	TRBD2	TRBV13	CASSLEGVGTSGADRQYNEQYF	TGTGCCAGCAGCTTAGAGGGTGTTGGGACTAGCGGGGCAGACCGCCAGTACAATGAGCAGTACTTC
NA	TRBJ2-1	TRBD2	TRBV20-1	CSARPLLAFLNEQFF	TGCAGTGCTAGACCCCTACTAGCGTTCCTCAATGAGCAGTTCTTC
many	TRBJ2-7	NA	TRBV4-2	CASSPPRTYEQYF	TGTGCCAGCAGCCCTCCACGGACCTACGAGCAGTACTTC
few	TRBJ2-1	NA	TRBV12-3/TRBV12-4	CASSQLGRRGDNEQFF	TGTGCCAGCAGTCAACTGGGACGGAGGGGAGACAATGAGCAGTTCTTC
NA	TRBJ2-7	TRBD2	TRBV6-6	CASSPGLAGLGKQYF	TGTGCCAGCAGCCCAGGACTAGCGGGATTGGGCAAGCAGTACTTC
NA	TRBJ1-4	NA	TRBV21-1	CASSSDRVNEKLFF	TGTGCCAGCAGCAGCGACAGGGTTAATGAAAAACTGTTTTTT
NA	TRBJ2-5	TRBD2	TRBV2	CASRETSGRETQYF	TGTGCCAGCAGGGAGACTAGCGGGAGAGAGACCCAGTACTTC
NA	TRBJ2-5	TRBD2	TRBV25-1	CASSGTIMRTQYF	TGTGCCAGCTCCGGGACTATCATGAGGACCCAGTACTTC
NA	TRBJ2-7	NA	TRBV18	CASSRSGDYEQYF	TGTGCCAGCTCACGTAGCGGCGACTACGAGCAGTACTTC
many	TRBJ2-5	TRBD2	TRBV7-2	CASSFKREGGTQYF	TGTGCCAGCAGCTTCAAGCGGGAGGGGGGGACCCAGTACTTC
NA	TRBJ2-7	TRBD2	TRBV7-2	CASSFSSSGTYEQYF	TGTGCCAGCAGCTTTTCAAGTAGCGGGACCTACGAGCAGTACTTC
NA	TRBJ2-1	TRBD2	TRBV7-2	CASSLYGTSAYNEQFF	TGTGCCAGCAGCTTGTACGGGACTAGCGCTTACAATGAGCAGTTCTTC
few	TRBJ1-4	TRBD1	TRBV7-9	CASSSSGGSEKLFF	TGTGCCAGCAGCTCTTCAGGGGGCAGTGAAAAACTGTTTTTT
NA	TRBJ2-1	NA	TRBV20-1	CSANWVEQFF	TGCAGTGCTAACTGGGTAGAGCAGTTCTTC
few	TRBJ2-1	TRBD2	TRBV6-2/TRBV6-3	CASSYSETSASYNEQFF	TGTGCCAGCAGTTACTCGGAGACTAGCGCCTCCTACAATGAGCAGTTCTTC
NA	TRBJ2-1	NA	TRBV14	CASSRRNYNEQFF	TGTGCCAGCAGCCGACGGAACTACAATGAGCAGTTCTTC
few	TRBJ2-7	NA	TRBV20-1	CSAIGPGETEQYF	TGCAGTGCTATCGGACCGGGGGAAACTGAGCAGTACTTC
NA	TRBJ2-7	TRBD1	TRBV5-6	CASSAIGTGYYEQYF	TGTGCCAGCAGCGCAATCGGGACAGGGTACTACGAGCAGTACTTC
NA	TRBJ2-2	NA	TRBV20-1	CSAIQGTGELFF	TGCAGTGCGATACAGGGCACCGGGGAGCTGTTTTTT
NA	TRBJ2-5	NA	TRBV15	CATSRERKTQYF	TGTGCCACCAGCAGAGAAAGGAAGACCCAGTACTTC
few	TRBJ2-1	TRBD1	TRBV10-3	CAISEVADRVRNEQFF	TGTGCCATCAGTGAGGTTGCGGACAGGGTCCGCAATGAGCAGTTCTTC
NA	TRBJ1-2	NA	TRBV5-1	CASSLGVDYGYTF	TGCGCCAGCAGCTTAGGGGTCGACTATGGCTACACCTTC
NA	TRBJ2-1	TRBD2	TRBV27	CASSFEGGYRNEQFF	TGTGCCAGCAGTTTTGAGGGAGGGTATAGGAATGAGCAGTTCTTC
many	TRBJ2-4	NA	TRBV7-2	CASSPTRSNTKNIQYF	TGTGCCAGCAGCCCCACTAGATCTAATACCAAAAACATTCAGTACTTC
NA	TRBJ2-5	TRBD2	TRBV6-5	CASKRLAGGRGETQYF	TGTGCCAGCAAGAGACTAGCGGGAGGCCGGGGGGAGACCCAGTACTTC
few	TRBJ2-3	NA	TRBV4-1	CASSQAGIGTDTQYF	TGCGCCAGCAGCCAAGCAGGGATCGGCACAGATACGCAGTATTTT
NA	TRBJ1-2	NA	TRBV4-1	CASSQREGYTF	TGCGCCAGCAGCCAGAGAGAGGGCTACACCTTC
NA	TRBJ2-2	NA	TRBV4-1	CASSPLPQGRGELFF	TGCGCCAGCAGCCCGCTCCCACAGGGGAGGGGGGAGCTGTTTTTT
NA	TRBJ2-5	TRBD2	TRBV20-1	CSARPRLAGTSGQYF	TGCAGTGCTAGGCCACGACTAGCGGGTACTTCGGGGCAGTACTTC
many	TRBJ2-7	TRBD1	TRBV29-1	CSVNLPGRDRERRTYEQYF	TGCAGCGTCAACCTCCCCGGCCGGGACAGGGAACGGAGGACCTACGAGCAGTACTTC
NA	TRBJ2-1	TRBD2	TRBV5-1	CASSPGRAGVYEQFF	TGCGCCAGCAGCCCGGGACGAGCGGGAGTCTATGAGCAGTTCTTC
NA	TRBJ2-1	NA	TRBV3-1	CASSPLPDEQFF	TGTGCCAGCAGCCCCCTCCCTGATGAGCAGTTCTTC
NA	TRBJ2-7	NA	TRBV11-1	CASSLGAVAGSYEQYF	TGTGCCAGCAGCTTAGGTGCCGTGGCAGGGTCCTACGAGCAGTACTTC
NA	TRBJ2-3	NA	TRBV2	CASSVGPLSQYF	TGTGCCAGCAGTGTGGGGCCCCTATCGCAGTATTTT
few	TRBJ2-7	TRBD2	TRBV28	CASLSGTYEQYF	TGTGCCAGCTTAAGCGGGACCTACGAGCAGTACTTC
few	TRBJ2-1	NA	TRBV9	CASSVTSNYNEQFF	TGTGCCAGCAGCGTGACAAGTAACTACAATGAGCAGTTCTTC
NA	TRBJ2-5	NA	TRBV29-1	CSLILGETQYF	TGCAGCTTAATTCTCGGTGAGACCCAGTACTTC
few	TRBJ2-5	NA	TRBV29-1	CSVVRSGSETQYF	TGCAGCGTCGTCCGATCTGGCTCAGAGACCCAGTACTTC
few	TRBJ2-7	TRBD1	TRBV12-3/TRBV12-4	CASRDSSTYEQYF	TGTGCCAGTAGGGACAGTTCGACCTACGAGCAGTACTTC
many	TRBJ2-7	NA	TRBV7-2	CASSSISSGHEQYF	TGTGCCAGCAGCTCTATATCGAGTGGCCACGAGCAGTACTTC
NA	TRBJ2-4	NA	TRBV20-1	CSARDYGEAKNIQYF	TGCAGTGCTAGAGATTACGGGGAAGCCAAAAACATTCAGTACTTC
NA	TRBJ2-3	NA	TRBV21-1	CASSKALAPGRPYTDTQYF	TGTGCCAGCAGCAAAGCGCTTGCACCAGGACGTCCGTACACAGATACGCAGTATTTT
NA	TRBJ2-7	TRBD2	TRBV28	CASSSTSGRPYYEQYF	TGTGCCAGCAGTTCGACTAGCGGGAGGCCCTACTACGAGCAGTACTTC
few	TRBJ2-7	NA	TRBV20-1	CSARVSGLTSYEQYF	TGCAGTGCTAGAGTAAGCGGGCTAACCTCCTACGAGCAGTACTTC
few	TRBJ2-1	NA	TRBV27	CASSQGVNRDNEQFF	TGTGCCAGCAGCCAAGGGGTAAATCGGGACAATGAGCAGTTCTTC
few	TRBJ1-3	TRBD1	TRBV20-1	CSARTGSSGNTIYF	TGCAGTGCCAGGACAGGGAGCTCTGGAAACACCATATATTTT
NA	TRBJ2-5	NA	TRBV20-1	CSARMSGARKETQYF	TGCAGTGCTAGAATGTCAGGGGCCAGGAAAGAGACCCAGTACTTC
NA	TRBJ1-2	NA	TRBV12-3/TRBV12-4	CASSLGSRGFGYTF	TGTGCCAGCAGTTTGGGGTCCAGGGGATTCGGCTACACCTTC
NA	TRBJ2-7	NA	TRBV20-1	CSALLPGGGPYEQYF	TGCAGTGCCTTACTCCCTGGCGGCGGGCCGTACGAGCAGTACTTC
once	TRBJ2-5	TRBD2	TRBV9	CASSALLAGTKETQYF	TGTGCCAGCAGCGCGCTGCTAGCGGGAACGAAAGAGACCCAGTACTTC
NA	TRBJ2-7	TRBD2	TRBV6-1	CASSGLGLAGGQQEQYF	TGTGCCAGCAGTGGGCTGGGACTAGCGGGAGGGCAGCAAGAGCAGTACTTC
NA	TRBJ2-7	TRBD2	TRBV7-4	CASSPGTSRRLTYEQYF	TGTGCCAGCAGTCCCGGGACTAGCCGAAGATTAACCTACGAGCAGTACTTC
NA	TRBJ2-1	TRBD1	TRBV5-1	CASRTTGETFYNEQFF	TGCGCCAGCAGAACCACAGGGGAAACCTTTTACAATGAGCAGTTCTTC
few	TRBJ2-3	NA	TRBV29-1	CSAASSFTDTQYF	TGCAGCGCCGCTAGCTCCTTCACAGATACGCAGTATTTT
NA	TRBJ2-3	NA	TRBV12-3/TRBV12-4	CASSEGRRDWKADTQYF	TGTGCCAGCAGTGAGGGGCGCCGGGACTGGAAGGCAGATACGCAGTATTTT
NA	TRBJ1-2	TRBD1	TRBV5-6	CASSLYQQGADYGYTF	TGTGCCAGCAGCTTGTACCAACAGGGGGCGGACTATGGCTACACCTTC
NA	TRBJ1-2	TRBD1	TRBV15	CATSYRTGAPSYGYTF	TGTGCCACCAGCTACCGGACAGGGGCTCCTTCCTATGGCTACACCTTC